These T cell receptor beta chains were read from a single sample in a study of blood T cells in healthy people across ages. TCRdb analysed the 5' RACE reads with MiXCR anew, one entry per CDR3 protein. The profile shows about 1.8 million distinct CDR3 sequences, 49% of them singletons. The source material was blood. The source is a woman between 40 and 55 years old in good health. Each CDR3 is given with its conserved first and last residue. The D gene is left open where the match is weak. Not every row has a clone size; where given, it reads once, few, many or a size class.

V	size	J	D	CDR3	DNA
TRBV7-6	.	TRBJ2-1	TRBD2	CASSLGQRGDNEQFF	TGTGCCAGCAGCTTAGGACAGCGGGGGGACAATGAGCAGTTCTTC
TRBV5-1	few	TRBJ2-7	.	CASSPSGTAAYEQYF	TGCGCCAGCAGCCCCTCCGGGACGGCAGCCTACGAGCAGTACTTC
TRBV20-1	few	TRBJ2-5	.	CSGSKGADQETQYF	TGCAGTGGTTCGAAGGGAGCCGACCAAGAGACCCAGTACTTC
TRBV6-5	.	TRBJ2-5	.	CASRRRTHQETQYF	TGTGCCAGCAGGCGCAGGACACACCAAGAGACCCAGTACTTC
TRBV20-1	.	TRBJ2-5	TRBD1	CSAVDRVGETQYF	TGCAGTGCCGTCGACAGGGTGGGGGAGACCCAGTACTTC
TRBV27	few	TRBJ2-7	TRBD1	CASSSRGRGGYEQYF	TGTGCCAGCAGTTCCAGGGGGCGAGGAGGTTACGAGCAGTACTTC
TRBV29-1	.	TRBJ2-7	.	CSVVPGANRYEQYF	TGCAGCGTTGTGCCAGGGGCGAACCGCTACGAGCAGTACTTC
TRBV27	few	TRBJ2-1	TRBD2	CASSPHHLAGSSYNEQFF	TGTGCCAGCAGTCCGCACCACCTAGCGGGGAGCTCCTACAATGAGCAGTTCTTC
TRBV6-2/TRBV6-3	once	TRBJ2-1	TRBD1	CASSYPTGESSYNEQFF	TGTGCCAGCAGTTACCCGACAGGGGAGAGCTCCTACAATGAGCAGTTCTTC
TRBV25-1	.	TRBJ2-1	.	CASSAWGDTIYNEQFF	TGTGCCAGCAGTGCGTGGGGGGACACTATCTACAATGAGCAGTTCTTC
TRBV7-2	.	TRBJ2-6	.	CASRAGTGANVLTF	TGTGCCAGCAGGGCCGGCACTGGGGCCAACGTCCTGACTTTC
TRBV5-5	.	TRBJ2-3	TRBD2	CASSLVGGGFVDTQYF	TGTGCCAGCAGCTTGGTGGGGGGGGGTTTCGTAGATACGCAGTATTTT
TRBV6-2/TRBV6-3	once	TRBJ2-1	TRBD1	CASKVRGRIGERFF	TGTGCCAGCAAGGTCAGGGGGCGCATCGGCGAGCGGTTCTTC
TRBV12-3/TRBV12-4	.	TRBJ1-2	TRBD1	CASHRGALSRGYTF	TGTGCCAGCCACAGGGGGGCGCTAAGTCGAGGCTACACCTTC
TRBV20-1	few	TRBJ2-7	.	CSARGRWYEQYF	TGCAGTGCTAGAGGCAGGTGGTACGAGCAGTACTTC
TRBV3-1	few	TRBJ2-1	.	CASSPRTPGDNEQFF	TGTGCCAGCAGCCCTAGAACGCCTGGGGACAATGAGCAGTTCTTC
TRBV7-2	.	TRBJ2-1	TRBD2	CASGRGGGYNEQFF	TGTGCCAGCGGGCGGGGCGGGGGGTACAATGAGCAGTTCTTC
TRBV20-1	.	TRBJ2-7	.	CSARDRRGEQYF	TGCAGTGCTAGAGATAGGAGGGGCGAGCAGTACTTC
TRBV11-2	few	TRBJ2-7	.	CASSIGQSLYEQYF	TGTGCCAGCAGCATCGGACAAAGCCTCTACGAGCAGTACTTC
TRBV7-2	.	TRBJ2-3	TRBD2	CASSGAGGAPTYADTQYF	TGTGCCAGCAGCGGGGCGGGGGGCGCTCCGACGTACGCAGATACGCAGTATTTT
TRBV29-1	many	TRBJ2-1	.	CSVASRPVIFGNEQFF	TGCAGCGTTGCGTCCAGGCCTGTAATTTTTGGCAATGAGCAGTTCTTC
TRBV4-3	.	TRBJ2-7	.	CASSQALGVNYEQYF	TGCGCCAGCAGCCAAGCTCTAGGGGTGAACTACGAGCAGTACTTC
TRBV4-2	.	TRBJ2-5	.	CASSQDAPGLLQETQYF	TGTGCCAGCAGCCAAGATGCCCCGGGACTCCTCCAAGAGACCCAGTACTTC
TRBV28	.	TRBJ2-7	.	CASSFKFYEQYF	TGTGCCAGCAGTTTTAAGTTTTACGAGCAGTACTTC
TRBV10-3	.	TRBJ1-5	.	CAISEWNSGNQPQHF	TGTGCCATCAGTGAGTGGAACTCAGGGAATCAGCCCCAGCATTTT
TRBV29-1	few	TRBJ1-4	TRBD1	CSVADRGGEKLFF	TGCAGCGTCGCGGACAGGGGAGGTGAAAAACTGTTTTTT
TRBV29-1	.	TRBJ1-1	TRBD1	CSVPGDRGDLGEAFF	TGCAGCGTCCCCGGGGACAGGGGAGATTTGGGTGAAGCTTTCTTT
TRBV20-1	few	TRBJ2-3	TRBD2	CSARDPLTSADTQYF	TGCAGTGCTAGAGATCCCCTTACTAGCGCCGATACGCAGTATTTT
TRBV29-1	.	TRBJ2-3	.	CSVERARVRADTQYF	TGCAGCGTTGAAAGGGCCCGCGTTAGAGCGGATACGCAGTATTTT
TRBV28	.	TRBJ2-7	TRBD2	CASSGTSGDSRYEQYF	TGTGCCAGCAGCGGGACTAGCGGGGATAGTCGATACGAGCAGTACTTC
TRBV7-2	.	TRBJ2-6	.	CASSVISGANVLTF	TGTGCCAGCAGCGTGATCTCTGGGGCCAACGTCCTGACTTTC
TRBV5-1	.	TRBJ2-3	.	CASSSQSYSTDTQYF	TGCGCCAGCAGCTCCCAGTCCTATAGCACAGATACGCAGTATTTT
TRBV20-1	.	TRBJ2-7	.	CSAPGNPAYEQYF	TGCAGTGCCCCCGGGAACCCAGCCTACGAGCAGTACTTC
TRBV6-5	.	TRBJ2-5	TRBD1	CASSYPTGQGDEIQYF	TGTGCCAGCAGTTACCCGACTGGACAGGGGGACGAGATCCAGTACTTC
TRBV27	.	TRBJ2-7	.	CASSLSFTYEQYF	TGTGCCAGCAGTTTAAGCTTTACCTACGAGCAGTACTTC
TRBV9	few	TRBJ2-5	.	CASSVGQGWETQYF	TGTGCCAGCAGCGTAGGGCAGGGATGGGAGACCCAGTACTTC
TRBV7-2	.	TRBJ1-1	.	CASSNTVDTEAFF	TGTGCCAGCAGCAACACAGTAGACACTGAAGCTTTCTTT
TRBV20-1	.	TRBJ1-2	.	CSAGAYRENYGYTF	TGCAGTGCCGGGGCGTACAGGGAAAACTATGGCTACACCTTC
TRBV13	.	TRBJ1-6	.	CASSFVRSSYNSPLHF	TGTGCCAGCAGCTTCGTAAGGAGCTCCTATAATTCACCCCTCCACTTT
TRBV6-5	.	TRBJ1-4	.	CASGSDNPGQGKLFF	TGTGCCAGCGGTTCCGACAATCCTGGGCAGGGAAAACTGTTTTTT
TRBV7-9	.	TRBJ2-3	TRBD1	CASSYTGGGDTQYF	TGTGCCAGCAGTTACACAGGGGGCGGAGATACGCAGTATTTT
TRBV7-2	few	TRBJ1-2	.	CASSLGIRGGEYGYTF	TGTGCCAGCAGCTTAGGGATAAGGGGAGGAGAGTATGGCTACACCTTC
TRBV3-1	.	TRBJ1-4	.	CASSQVRGPNEKLFF	TGTGCCAGCAGCCAAGTCCGGGGGCCGAATGAAAAACTGTTTTTT
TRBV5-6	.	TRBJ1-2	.	CASTRDSYYGYTF	TGTGCCAGCACCCGTGACAGCTACTATGGCTACACCTTC
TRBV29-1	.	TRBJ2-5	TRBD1	CSVRTGTGSGNEQYF	TGCAGCGTGCGAACCGGGACAGGGTCGGGCAATGAGCAGTACTTC
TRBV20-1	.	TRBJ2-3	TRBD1	CSARDPRGTQYF	TGCAGTGCTAGAGATCCCAGGGGGACGCAGTATTTT